This passage covers 27 T cell receptor beta chains from one sample sequenced in a study of T cell responses to AZD1222 COVID-19 vaccine. Sequencing was performed with immunoSEQ multiplex PCR; in TCRdb, only in-frame clones are kept and a portion is missing. The repertoire holds tens of thousands of clones, 60% to 85% seen once, with roughly 4% in the top ten. Source: peripheral blood, taken 28 days after the second AZD1222 dose. These receptors were taken from an adult who received the AZD1222 COVID-19 vaccine.

This chain connects TRBV10-1 to TRBJ2-7; D ambiguous. Trimming shortened V by 4 bases and J by 6 bases, and 13 bases separated the two germline ends. Germline CDR1 reads WNHNN; CDR2 reads SYGVQD (reference sequence). The CDR3 consists of 13 residues. CDR3 sequence reads: CASSGLRSGEQYF. CDR3 coding DNA: TGCGCCAGCAGTGGTCTACGTTCGGGCGAGCAGTACTTC.

V is TRBV7-9 and J is TRBJ2-7; a weak D match, TRBD2 (6 bases). The CDR3 covers 13 residues. Trimming took 3 bases from V and 5 from J, leaving 11 bases between them. Per the germline V gene, CDR1 is SEHNR and CDR2 is FQNEAQ (reference sequence). CDR3 sequence (DNA): TGTGCCAGCAGCTTTGACACGGGGGACGAGCAGTACTTC. This codes for CASSFDTGDEQYF.

The chain recombines TRBV3-1 (or the pseudogene TRBV3-2) with TRBJ2-7, with unresolved D. The germline gives CDR1 LGHDT, CDR2 YNNKEL (reference sequence). Trimming took off 2 bases at V and 5 bases at J, with 10 bases between the two ends. The CDR3 sequence is 13 residues long. The CDR3 DNA reads TGTGCCAGCAGCCAATGGGAAACGGACGAGCAGTACTTC. Translation: CASSQWETDEQYF.

The V call is TRBV11-3, the J call TRBJ1-1, with unresolved D. Germline CDR1 reads SGHNT; CDR2 reads YENEEA. Trimming removed 4 bases from V and 11 bases from J, with 14 bases in between. The CDR3 covers 12 residues. CDR3 nucleotide sequence: TGTGCCAGCAGCTCATCCGCCTCGCCGGCTTTCTTT. It yields the protein CASSSSASPAFF.

The chain couples TRBV9 to TRBJ1-1, with D hard to call. The CDR3 is made up of 14 amino acids. Germline loops: CDR1 SGDLS, CDR2 YYNGEE. Trimming took off 0 bases at V and 1 base at J, with 7 bases between the two ends. In DNA form, the CDR3 reads TGTGCCAGCAGCGTAGCTCTTGGGAACACTGAAGCTTTCTTT. Its protein product is CASSVALGNTEAFF.

The chain joins TRBV24-1 to TRBJ2-4, with D perhaps assigned TRBD1 or TRBD2 (5 bases each). Germline-derived CDR1 and CDR2 are KGHDR and SFDVKD. This CDR3 contains 13 residues. The V gene lost 5 bases and the J gene lost 1 base, with 5 bases spanning the gap. CDR3 loop: CATSGGAKNIQYF. In DNA, the CDR3 is TGTGCCACCAGTGGGGGGGCCAAAAACATTCAGTACTTC.

This clone was seen only once. The CDR3 loop reads CAAGLQGRGNEQFF. In DNA form, the CDR3 reads TGTGCGGCGGGATTGCAGGGCAGGGGCAATGAGCAGTTCTTC. The chain joins TRBV28 to TRBJ2-1; D is perhaps TRBD1 or TRBD2 (6 bases each). CDR3 length: 14 residues. The V gene's germline CDR1 is MDHEN and CDR2 SYDVKM.

This chain joins TRBV7-9 and TRBJ2-1, with TRBD2 matching over 10 bases. The CDR3 loop spans 19 amino acids. J gave up 6 bases and V 5 bases, and 19 bases lay outside the gene matches. The V gene's germline CDR1 is SEHNR and CDR2 FQNEAQ (reference sequence). The CDR3 DNA is TGTGCCAGCAGCGCCGCGGCCGCGGGGAGCGGGGGGGTGAGCAATGAGCAGTTCTTC. Encoded protein: CASSAAAAGSGGVSNEQFF.

The chain uses TRBV4-2 and TRBJ1-6; D is possibly TRBD1 (5 bases). Looked up from germline, CDR1 is LGHNA and CDR2 is YNFKEQ. Between the trimmed V and J ends, which lost 5 bases and 1 base, there was a span of 21 bases. This CDR3 spans 19 amino acids. CDR3 region: CASSRTPRDRGSYNSPLHF. The CDR3 DNA follows: TGTGCCAGCAGCAGAACCCCACGAGATCGGGGGTCCTATAATTCACCCCTCCACTTT.

This clone was counted once. The chain employs TRBV7-3 and TRBJ1-1, with D maybe TRBD1 (6 bases). Trimming pared 10 bases from V and 4 bases from J, leaving 16 bases between. Germline loops: CDR1 SGHTA, CDR2 FQGTGA. The CDR3 covers 13 residues. CDR3 loop: CATKQGGGTEAFF. For the CDR3, the DNA is TGTGCCACCAAACAGGGCGGGGGCACTGAAGCTTTCTTT.

This clone has a single count. The J gene is TRBJ1-2, the V gene TRBV30; D is uncertain. From germline, CDR1 is GTSNPN and CDR2 SVGIG (reference sequence). V lost 1 base, J lost 5 bases, and 11 bases lay in between. There are 13 residues in the CDR3. The CDR3 DNA follows: TGTGCCTGGAGTGGAGTTCCATCGTATGGCTACACCTTC. Encoded protein: CAWSGVPSYGYTF. Drawing the rest from reference TRBV30 and TRBJ1-2, the complete variable domain is SQTIHQWPATLVQPVGSPLSLECTVEGTSNPNLYWYRQAAGRGLQLLFYSVGIGQISSEVPQNLSASRPQDRQFILSSKKLLLSDSGFYLCAWSGVPSYGYTFGSGTRLTVV.

This chain uses TRBV5-5 with TRBJ2-7; 7 bases align to TRBD1. The CDR3 is 14 residues long. Germline V gene sequence: CDR1 SGHKS, CDR2 YYEKEE (reference sequence). Trimming removed 0 bases from V and 2 bases from J; junction bases left unmatched: 2. The CDR3 nucleotides read TGTGCCAGCAGCTTGGCAGGGGGACCCTACGAGCAGTACTTC. Protein product: CASSLAGGPYEQYF.

The V and J genes are TRBV3-1 (or the pseudogene TRBV3-2) and TRBJ1-5; TRBD1 agrees at 7 bases. Per the germline V gene, CDR1 is LGHDT and CDR2 is YNNKEL (reference sequence). CDR3 length: 18 residues. Losses at the gene ends were 0 bases for V and 7 bases for J; bases not matched to a gene: 15. The chain's CDR3 is CASSQDQGFHRGGQPQHF. The CDR3 DNA sequence: TGTGCCAGCAGCCAAGATCAGGGGTTTCACAGGGGAGGACAGCCCCAGCATTTT.

V is TRBV6-5 and J is TRBJ2-7; D possibly corresponds to TRBD1 (5 bases). Germline CDR1 reads MNHEY; CDR2 reads SVGAGI. The length of the CDR3 is 13 residues. V was shortened by 5 bases and J by 12 bases, with 20 bases between the two germline ends. CDR3 region: CASSPDNPPSRYF. CDR3 DNA sequence: TGTGCCAGCAGTCCGGACAATCCTCCTAGTCGGTACTTC.

The chain carries TRBV18 and TRBJ1-3; D possibly corresponds to TRBD1 (5 bases). This CDR3 has 14 amino acids. V lost 5 bases and J lost 4, with 12 bases in between. From germline, CDR1 is KGHSH and CDR2 LQKENI. The CDR3 spells CASSIGTEGNTIYF. The CDR3 DNA follows: TGTGCCAGCTCAATTGGGACGGAGGGAAACACCATATATTTT.

J is TRBJ1-3 and V is TRBV5-6; tentatively, D is TRBD1 (5 bases). Germline CDR1 reads SGHDT; CDR2 reads YYEEEE. CDR3 size: 14 residues. Trimming cost V 4 bases and J 4 bases, with 12 bases left between them. CDR3: CASSPDRIGNTIYF. For the CDR3, the DNA is TGTGCCAGCAGCCCCGACAGAATAGGAAACACCATATATTTT.

The gene calls are TRBV5-6 and TRBJ1-2; TRBD1 is a possible D gene (6 bases). With 1 base removed from V and 2 bases from J, the gap between germline ends came to 15 bases. CDR1 is SGHDT, CDR2 YYEEEE, per germline. The CDR3 runs to 16 residues. CDR3 DNA: TGTGCCAGCAGCTTGTTGGGGCAGGGGCCAAACTATGGCTACACCTTC. Translated, it gives CASSLLGQGPNYGYTF.

The chain carries TRBV12-5 and TRBJ1-2; the D gene is possibly TRBD1 (6 bases). The CDR3 consists of 16 residues. Trimming cost V 1 base and J 6 bases, with 18 bases left between them. The germline gives CDR1 LGHNT, CDR2 FRNRAP. The CDR3 region has the DNA TGTGCTAGTGGTTTGGGACAGGCCAAATCAACCAATGGCTACACCTTC. This translates into CASGLGQAKSTNGYTF.

The J gene is TRBJ1-4, the V gene TRBV7-9, with TRBD1 as a possible D gene (5 bases). The germline gives CDR1 SEHNR, CDR2 FQNEAQ (reference sequence). V was pared by 2 bases and J by 0 bases, with 19 bases between. The CDR3 covers 19 residues. CDR3 sequence reads: CASSLFGRVEVATNEKLFF. CDR3 nucleotide sequence: TGTGCCAGCAGCTTATTTGGCAGGGTAGAGGTTGCAACTAATGAAAAACTGTTTTTT.

The chain couples TRBV7-8 to TRBJ1-6; D gene ambiguous. V gave up 5 bases and J gave up 10 bases, with 12 bases separating them. The V gene's germline CDR1 is SGHVS and CDR2 FQNEAQ. CDR3 length: 13 amino acids. The CDR3 reads CASSRLQTSPLHF. CDR3 nucleotide sequence: TGTGCCAGCAGCCGCCTACAGACCTCACCCCTCCACTTT.

The chain carries TRBV7-3 and TRBJ2-1, with D unresolved. The CDR3 spans 15 residues. Trimming took off 2 bases at V and 2 bases at J, with 10 bases between the two ends. Germline values: CDR1 SGHTA, CDR2 FQGTGA. The CDR3 nucleotides read TGTGCCAGCAGCTTAGGGATGTCGGCCTACAATGAGCAGTTCTTC. The encoded protein is CASSLGMSAYNEQFF.

The chain employs TRBV11-3 and TRBJ1-1, with TRBD1 as a possible D gene (5 bases). CDR1 is SGHNT and CDR2 is YENEEA in the germline V gene. The V gene lost 1 base and the J gene lost 5 bases, with 14 bases spanning the gap. The CDR3 length is 15 residues. CDR3 nucleotide sequence: TGTGCCAGCAGCTTAGGAGCCCAGGGAGCGACTGAAGCTTTCTTT. It specifies CASSLGAQGATEAFF.

The V call is TRBV7-8, the J call TRBJ1-1; D gene ambiguous. Looked up from germline, CDR1 is SGHVS and CDR2 is FQNEAQ. V was cut by 1 base and J by 6 bases, with 12 bases left in between. CDR3 length equals 14 residues. The CDR3 here is CASSLVGGRAEAFF. In DNA form, the CDR3 reads TGTGCCAGCAGCTTAGTAGGCGGGAGGGCTGAAGCTTTCTTT.

The genes are TRBV9 and TRBJ1-4, with 9 bases identical to TRBD1. J was trimmed by 8 bases and V by 4 bases; bases with no gene match: 9. CDR3 length: 15 residues. Germline values: CDR1 SGDLS, CDR2 YYNGEE. Here the CDR3 reads CASSPSTGGGEKLFF. CDR3 DNA sequence: TGTGCCAGCAGCCCGTCGACAGGGGGAGGAGAAAAACTGTTTTTT.

V and J are TRBV28 and TRBJ2-3; 7 bases are a match to TRBD2. Germline CDR1 reads MDHEN; CDR2 reads SYDVKM. The CDR3 spans 15 residues. The V gene end was trimmed by 1 base and the J gene end by 8 bases; junction bases not matched to a gene: 9. The CDR3 reads CASSLSVAGMGTQYF. The DNA for the CDR3 is TGTGCCAGCAGTTTATCGGTAGCGGGCATGGGTACGCAGTATTTT.

This rearrangement joins TRBV6-1 to TRBJ1-5; 9 bases line up with TRBD1. This CDR3 has 15 amino acids. Germline V CDR1 and CDR2: MNHNS, SASEGT. With 3 bases clipped from V and 6 bases from J, the junction kept 6 bases outside the gene matches. The CDR3 DNA reads as TGTGCCAGCAGTGACCGACAGGGGGGAATTCAGCCCCAGCATTTT. As protein: CASSDRQGGIQPQHF.

The chain recombines TRBV29-1 with TRBJ2-3; D gene unclear. The V gene lost 2 bases and the J gene lost 2 bases, with 5 bases spanning the gap. There are 12 residues in the CDR3. CDR1 SQVTM and CDR2 ANQGSEA come from the germline V gene. The CDR3 region has the DNA TGCAGCGTTGAAAAAGACACAGATACGCAGTATTTT. It is translated as CSVEKDTDTQYF.